This T cell receptor beta chain was profiled in a study of PD-1 blockade in classical Hodgkin lymphoma. TCRdb's table, derived via immunoSEQ multiplex PCR, lists solely in-frame clones and lacks some. The sample lists around 50,000 clones; roughly 93% were seen once. Documented time point: newly diagnosed, previously untreated cHL patient sample. The sequenced sample was peripheral blood mononuclear cells (PBMCs). This clonotype was sampled from a human donor with classical Hodgkin lymphoma.

CDR3 in DNA: TGTGCCAGCGCCTTGACTAGCGGGACCTGGTCCTACAATGAGCAGTTCTTC. Its protein is CASALTSGTWSYNEQFF. The chain uses TRBV9 and TRBJ2-1; 11 positions match TRBD2. Germline CDR1 reads SGDLS; CDR2 reads YYNGEE. The V gene end was trimmed by 7 bases and the J gene end by 1 base; junction bases not matched to a gene: 10. CDR3 size: 17 residues.